One and the same sample provided the 4 T cell receptor beta chains below, sequenced in a study of cytomegalovirus exposure and HLA in healthy donors. The PCR employed 60 Vbeta primers together with 13 Jbeta primers. Only in-frame clones appear in the TCRdb table, and some are missing; sequencing was by immunoSEQ multiplex PCR. The sample records 150,000 to 200,000 clones, around 78% being singletons. Sequenced material: PBMCs. The receptors were sampled from a woman aged 40 to 50 in good health and CMV-seronegative.

With regard to this clone: Other nucleotide sequences in the sample specify the same CDR3. The rearrangement links TRBV5-1 to TRBJ1-1; a weak D match, TRBD1 (6 bases). The V gene lost 2 bases and the J gene lost 4 bases, with 9 bases spanning the gap. CDR1 and CDR2 (germline): SGHRS, YFSETQ. The CDR3 extends over 13 amino acids. The CDR3 region is CASSFQGSTEAFF. The CDR3 DNA sequence: TGCGCCAGCAGCTTCCAGGGGAGCACTGAAGCTTTCTTT.

J is TRBJ1-4 and V is TRBV19; D gene unclear. Deletions cut 7 bases from V and 0 bases from J, with 12 bases between. Germline values: CDR1 LNHDA, CDR2 SQIVND (reference sequence). The CDR3 sequence is 15 residues long. In DNA, the CDR3 is TGTGCCAGTAAGGCGGGCAGACCAACTAATGAAAAACTGTTTTTT. Residues: CASKAGRPTNEKLFF.

The table lists this clone with a count of one. The V gene is TRBV28, the J gene TRBJ2-1; 15 positions match TRBD2. In germline, CDR1 is MDHEN, CDR2 SYDVKM. Losses at the gene ends were 9 bases for V and 0 bases for J; bases not matched to a gene: 3. The CDR3 runs 16 residues. CDR3 coding DNA: TGTGCCAGTGGACTAGCGGGAGGGGGCTCCTACAATGAGCAGTTCTTC. It translates to CASGLAGGGSYNEQFF.

The CDR3 coding sequence is TGTGCCTGGAGCGCGAGGGAGACCCAGTACTTC. Its protein is CAWSARETQYF. The V gene is TRBV30, the J gene TRBJ2-5; D is uncertain. The CDR3 consists of 11 residues. Germline assignment: CDR1 GTSNPN and CDR2 SVGIG (reference sequence). V was cut by 3 bases and J by 5 bases, with 7 bases left in between.